This T cell receptor beta chain stems from a study of blood T cell repertoires in COVID-19. Across the study: Material from acute and convalescent COVID-19 was sourced from the United States, Italy and Spain.

This CDR3 has 16 residues. Trimming took off 0 bases at V and 6 bases at J, with 14 bases between the two ends. The V gene's germline CDR1 is LGHDT and CDR2 YNNKEL (reference sequence). Authors' processing steps: Estimation of nucleated cell counts was performed using reference gene primer amplification. TCRdb's table, derived via immunoSEQ multiplex PCR, lists solely in-frame clones and lacks some. That table is the source of V, J and clone size, and D and trimming were worked out from the DNA. The sample yields 150,000 or so clones, around 85% seen once. Sample: peripheral blood. This TCR came from a woman in her sixties with acute or convalescent COVID-19. V gene TRBV3-1 (or the pseudogene TRBV3-2) combines with J gene TRBJ2-2, with D tentatively TRBD2 (5 bases). CDR3 region: CASSQDWGRRSGELFF. DNA of the CDR3: TGTGCCAGCAGCCAAGATTGGGGTAGGAGGTCCGGGGAGCTGTTTTTT.